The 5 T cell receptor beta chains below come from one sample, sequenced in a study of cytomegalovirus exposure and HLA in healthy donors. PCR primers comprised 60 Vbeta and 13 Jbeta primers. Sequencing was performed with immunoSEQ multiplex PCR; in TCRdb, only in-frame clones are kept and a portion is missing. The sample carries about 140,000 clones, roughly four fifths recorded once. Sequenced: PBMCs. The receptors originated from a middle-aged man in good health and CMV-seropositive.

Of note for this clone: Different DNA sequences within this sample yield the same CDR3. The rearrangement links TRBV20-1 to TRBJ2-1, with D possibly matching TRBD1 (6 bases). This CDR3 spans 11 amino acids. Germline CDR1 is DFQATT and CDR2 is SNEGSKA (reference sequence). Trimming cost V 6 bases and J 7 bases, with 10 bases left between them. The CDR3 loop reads CSAPRGNEQFF. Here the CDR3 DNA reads TGCAGTGCCCCAAGGGGGAATGAGCAGTTCTTC.

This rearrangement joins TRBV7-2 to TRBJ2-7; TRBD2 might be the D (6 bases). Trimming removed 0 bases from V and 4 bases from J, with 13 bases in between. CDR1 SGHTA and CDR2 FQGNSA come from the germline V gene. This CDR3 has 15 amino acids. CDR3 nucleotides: TGTGCCAGCAGCTTAGCGGAGGGACTTACGTACGAGCAGTACTTC. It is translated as CASSLAEGLTYEQYF. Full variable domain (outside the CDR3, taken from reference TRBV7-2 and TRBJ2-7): GAGVSQSPSNKVTEKGKDVELRCDPISGHTALYWYRQSLGQGLEFLIYFQGNSAPDKSGLPSDRFSAERTGGSVSTLTIQRTQQEDSAVYLCASSLAEGLTYEQYFGPGTRLTVT.

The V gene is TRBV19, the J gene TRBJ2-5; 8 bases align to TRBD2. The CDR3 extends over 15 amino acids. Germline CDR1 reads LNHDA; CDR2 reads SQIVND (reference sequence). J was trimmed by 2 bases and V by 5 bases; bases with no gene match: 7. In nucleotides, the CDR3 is TGTGCCAGTAGTTCTTTAGCGGGACAACAAGAGACCCAGTACTTC. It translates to CASSSLAGQQETQYF. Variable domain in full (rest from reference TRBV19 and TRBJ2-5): DGGITQSPKYLFRKEGQNVTLSCEQNLNHDAMYWYRQDPGQGLRLIYYSQIVNDFQKGDIAEGYSVSREKKESFPLTVTSAQKNPTAFYLCASSSLAGQQETQYFGPGTRLLVL.

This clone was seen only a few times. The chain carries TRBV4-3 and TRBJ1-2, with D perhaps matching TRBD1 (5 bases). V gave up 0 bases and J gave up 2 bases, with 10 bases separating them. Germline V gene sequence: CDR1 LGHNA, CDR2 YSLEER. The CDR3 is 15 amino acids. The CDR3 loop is CASSQDGSGNYGYTF. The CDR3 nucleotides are TGCGCCAGCAGCCAAGATGGGTCAGGGAACTATGGCTACACCTTC.

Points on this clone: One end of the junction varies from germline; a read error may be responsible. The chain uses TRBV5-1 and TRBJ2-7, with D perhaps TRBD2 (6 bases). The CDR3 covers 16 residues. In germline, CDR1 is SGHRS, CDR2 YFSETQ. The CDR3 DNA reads TGCGCCAGCAGTTTGGCCGCGTCGCGGGGCTCCTACGAGCAGTACTTC. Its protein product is CASSLAASRGSYEQYF.